This passage covers 14 T cell receptor beta chains from one sample sequenced in a study of somatic mutations in cytotoxic T cells in rheumatoid arthritis. Profiling relied on immunoSEQ multiplex PCR, and the TCRdb table lists in-frame clones only, not all of them. The data contain fewer than 25,000 clones, approximately 67% of them seen just once; the ten biggest clones take up 15% to 20%. Source material: CD8+ T cells sorted from blood. The source of these receptors is an adult with rheumatoid arthritis.

The chain has TRBV19 and TRBJ2-7; D assignment may be TRBD1 or TRBD2 (5 bases each). The CDR3 covers 14 residues. The germline V gene encodes CDR1 LNHDA and CDR2 SQIVND (reference sequence). V was cut by 3 bases and J by 2 bases, with 11 bases left in between. CDR3 sequence reads: CASSIGTGAYEQYF. CDR3 sequence (DNA): TGTGCCAGTAGTATCGGGACGGGTGCCTACGAGCAGTACTTC.

V and J are TRBV4-3 and TRBJ2-7, with 10 bases lining up with TRBD1. Per germline, CDR1 LGHNA and CDR2 YSLEER. The CDR3 is 15 residues long. J lost 2 bases, V lost 0 bases, and 1 base had no gene match. DNA of the CDR3: TGCGCCAGCAGCCAAGAGGGGACAGGGGCCTACGAGCAGTACTTC. Protein sequence: CASSQEGTGAYEQYF.

In DNA, the CDR3 is TGTGCCAGCAGTTATTGGATGAACACTGAAGCTTTCTTT. Its translation: CASSYWMNTEAFF. The chain carries TRBV6-5 and TRBJ1-1; D ambiguous. Trimming took off 3 bases at V and 0 bases at J, with 5 bases between the two ends. The length of the CDR3 is 13 residues. The germline V gene has CDR1 MNHEY and CDR2 SVGAGI.

This clone was observed a handful of times. The V and J genes are TRBV30 and TRBJ1-2; D is possibly TRBD1 (5 bases). The germline V gene encodes CDR1 GTSNPN and CDR2 SVGIG (reference sequence). The ends were cut back, 4 bases at V and 3 bases at J, with 15 bases in the middle. This CDR3 spans 14 amino acids. Here the CDR3 reads CAWTPRGIYYGYTF. CDR3 DNA sequence: TGTGCCTGGACCCCTCGGGGGATTTACTATGGCTACACCTTC.

J is TRBJ1-4 and V is TRBV2; D is unresolved. Germline V gene lookup returns CDR1 SNHLY and CDR2 FYNNEI. The V end was cut by 5 bases, the J end by 3 bases, with 1 base between. This CDR3 is built from 11 residues. The chain's CDR3 is CASSSNEKLFF. DNA for the CDR3: TGTGCCAGCAGTTCTAATGAAAAACTGTTTTTT.

The genes are TRBV2 and TRBJ2-2; 8 nucleotides match TRBD1. The CDR3 contains 15 residues. J was trimmed by 4 bases and V by 2 bases; bases with no gene match: 3. Germline V gene data show CDR1 as SNHLY and CDR2 as FYNNEI. The CDR3 spells CASSEQGASTGELFF. CDR3 nucleotide sequence: TGTGCCAGCAGTGAACAGGGGGCGAGCACCGGGGAGCTGTTTTTT.

The chain joins TRBV6-5 to TRBJ2-3; 7 bases match TRBD2. CDR3 length equals 14 residues. Germline assignment: CDR1 MNHEY and CDR2 SVGAGI. The J segment lost 0 bases and the V segment lost 6 bases, leaving 3 bases of the junction unmatched. The CDR3 spells CASSPGGSTDTQYF. In DNA form, the CDR3 reads TGTGCCAGCAGCCCGGGGGGAAGCACAGATACGCAGTATTTT.

Within the sample, this clone is medium-sized. The chain employs TRBV25-1 and TRBJ1-2; D is unresolved. The V and J ends lost 5 bases and 4 bases respectively, with 11 bases between them. CDR3 length equals 13 residues. Germline loops: CDR1 MGHDK, CDR2 SYGVNS. CDR3 coding DNA: TGTGCCAGCAGTCTCCGTCAGTCCTATGGCTACACCTTC. Translation gives CASSLRQSYGYTF.

The V and J genes are TRBV30 and TRBJ2-2; tentatively, D is TRBD2 (5 bases). Trimming removed 8 bases at V and 3 bases at J, with 13 bases between. CDR1 GTSNPN and CDR2 SVGIG come from the germline V gene (reference sequence). This CDR3 is built from 13 residues. The CDR3 is CARSDGDTGELFF. CDR3 coding DNA: TGTGCCCGATCGGACGGGGACACCGGGGAGCTGTTTTTT.

The chain employs TRBV6-5 and TRBJ1-1; 9 nucleotides agree with TRBD1. Germline-derived CDR1 and CDR2 are MNHEY and SVGAGI. This CDR3 has 14 residues. Losses at the gene ends were 0 bases for V and 4 bases for J; bases not matched to a gene: 0. The CDR3 nucleotides are TGTGCCAGCAGTTACTCGGGACAGGGCACTGAAGCTTTCTTT. This sequence encodes CASSYSGQGTEAFF.

This chain connects TRBV7-8 to TRBJ2-3, with 10 bases that match TRBD1. In germline, CDR1 is SGHVS, CDR2 FQNEAQ. Trimming took 5 bases from V and 10 from J; bases not matched to a gene: 15. The CDR3 runs 16 residues. CDR3 protein: CASSPQPGQGSQSQYF. The CDR3 DNA reads as TGTGCCAGCAGCCCACAGCCGGGACAGGGGTCCCAATCGCAGTATTTT.

The V gene is TRBV5-6, the J gene TRBJ2-1; D is perhaps TRBD2 (7 bases). From germline, CDR1 is SGHDT and CDR2 YYEEEE. V lost 4 bases, J lost 7 bases, and 18 bases lay in between. The CDR3 is made up of 15 amino acids. The CDR3 region is CASSVGASGGNEQFF. The DNA of the CDR3 is TGTGCCAGCAGCGTGGGGGCTAGCGGTGGGAATGAGCAGTTCTTC.

This chain joins TRBV11-2 and TRBJ2-7; D not resolved. Germline values: CDR1 SGHAT, CDR2 FQNNGV. This CDR3 region has 14 residues. V was pared by 0 bases and J by 2 bases, with 8 bases between. The CDR3 coding sequence is TGTGCCAGCAGCTTAGATCCTCGGGCCTACGAGCAGTACTTC. Its translation is CASSLDPRAYEQYF.

The J gene is TRBJ2-2, the V gene TRBV5-5; maybe TRBD1 (6 bases). The CDR3 spans 15 residues. Germline CDR1 is SGHKS and CDR2 is YYEKEE (reference sequence). V was cut by 3 bases and J by 1 base, with 10 bases left in between. CDR3 DNA: TGTGCCAGCAGCTCCCCGGGACAGAACACCGGGGAGCTGTTTTTT. Amino acid sequence: CASSSPGQNTGELFF. Filled out from reference TRBV5-5 and TRBJ2-2, the complete variable domain reads DAGVTQSPTHLIKTRGQQVTLRCSPISGHKSVSWYQQVLGQGPQFIFQYYEKEERGRGNFPDRFSARQFPNYSSELNVNALLLGDSALYLCASSSPGQNTGELFFGEGSRLTVL.